This TCR beta chain was recorded in a study of regulatory T cells in long-lasting Graves disease. Building the TCR beta libraries relied on iRepertoire HTBI primers, and CDR3 regions underwent Arm-PCR. Authors' methods: The identification of about 66 TRBV and 14 TRBJ segments was made across samples. TCRdb itself ran the multiplex PCR reads through MiXCR, one entry per CDR3 protein. The V and J calls come from TCRdb's annotation, not from the publication. The sample yields 200,000 to 300,000 distinct CDR3 sequences, 20% seen once. Regarding time point: newly diagnosed GD, antithyroid drugs for less than 3 months. From RNA extracted from PBMCs, the TCR library was made. A peripheral blood sample, roughly 8.8 milliliters in volume, was drawn into EDTA tubes. Study results and limitations: Segments TRBV28, TRBJ1-2 and TRBJ2-5 showed preferential usage in persistent disease. The number of shared public clonotypes was higher in persistent patients (2,741) than new patients (966).

Many counts were recorded for this clonotype. The antigen remains undetermined. Germline V gives CDR1 SNHLY, CDR2 FYNNEI. This CDR3 is built from 15 residues. V shed 6 bases, J shed 4 bases, and the junction held 6 bases outside the gene matches. The source is a female donor with Graves disease. The sequences come from peripheral blood mononuclear cells (PBMCs), collected at new diagnosis, from a patient treated with antithyroid drugs. The J gene is TRBJ2-3, the V gene TRBV2, with 11 positions matching TRBD1. The CDR3 sequence is CASSLGQGAADTQYF. CDR3 nucleotides: TGTGCCAGCAGCCTTGGACAGGGGGCCGCAGATACGCAGTATTTT.